This is a list of T cell receptor beta chains from one sample in a study of T cell responses to AZD1222 COVID-19 vaccine. The table came from immunoSEQ multiplex PCR; TCRdb's copy has only in-frame clones and leaves some out. Of tens of thousands of clones listed, 85% to 90% were seen once; the top ten hold about a tenth. This specimen consisted of peripheral blood, obtained on day 0 of AZD1222 vaccination. The receptors come from an adult in good health. CDR3s include the opening cysteine and the closing phenylalanine or tryptophan. A D gene is named only where the DNA matches it firmly. Where a row states a size, it is once, few, many or the class of an expanded clone; other rows omit it.

v_gene: TRBV6-5; abundance: NA; d_gene: NA; j_gene: TRBJ1-1; CDR3aa: CATTGGFVVNTEAFF; CDR3nt: TGTGCCACCACCGGCGGGTTCGTCGTGAACACTGAAGCTTTCTTT
v_gene: TRBV27; abundance: NA; d_gene: TRBD1; j_gene: TRBJ1-1; CDR3aa: CASSPQGAFTEAFF; CDR3nt: TGTGCCAGCAGTCCTCAGGGGGCTTTCACTGAAGCTTTCTTT
v_gene: TRBV5-1; abundance: NA; d_gene: NA; j_gene: TRBJ1-6; CDR3aa: CASSVKQGNSPLHF; CDR3nt: TGCGCCAGCAGCGTCAAACAGGGAAATTCACCCCTCCACTTT
v_gene: TRBV19; abundance: NA; d_gene: NA; j_gene: TRBJ2-6; CDR3aa: CASSIDLSGANVLTF; CDR3nt: TGTGCCAGTAGTATAGACCTCTCTGGGGCCAACGTCCTGACTTTC
v_gene: TRBV5-1; abundance: NA; d_gene: TRBD1; j_gene: TRBJ1-2; CDR3aa: CASSLGGQNYGYTF; CDR3nt: TGCGCCAGCAGCTTGGGGGGACAGAACTATGGCTACACCTTC
v_gene: TRBV7-2; abundance: NA; d_gene: NA; j_gene: TRBJ2-3; CDR3aa: CASSFGADTQYF; CDR3nt: TGTGCCAGCAGCTTTGGTGCAGATACGCAGTATTTT
v_gene: TRBV3-1/TRBV3-2; abundance: NA; d_gene: NA; j_gene: TRBJ1-1; CDR3aa: CASSQGSTPNTEAFF; CDR3nt: TGTGCCAGCAGCCAAGGCTCGACACCGAACACTGAAGCTTTCTTT
v_gene: TRBV7-9; abundance: once; d_gene: NA; j_gene: TRBJ1-6; CDR3aa: CASSLYQGRDSPLHF; CDR3nt: TGTGCCAGCAGCTTATACCAGGGTAGAGATTCACCCCTCCACTTT
v_gene: TRBV6-5; abundance: few; d_gene: TRBD1; j_gene: TRBJ2-7; CDR3aa: CASRDRLDPYEQYF; CDR3nt: TGTGCCAGCAGGGACAGGCTTGACCCCTACGAGCAGTACTTC
v_gene: TRBV5-8; abundance: NA; d_gene: NA; j_gene: TRBJ2-3; CDR3aa: CASSLGRLAFKDTQYF; CDR3nt: TGTGCCAGCAGCTTGGGGCGCCTAGCGTTTAAAGATACGCAGTATTTT
v_gene: TRBV6-5; abundance: NA; d_gene: NA; j_gene: TRBJ1-2; CDR3aa: CASTRIPSYGYTF; CDR3nt: TGTGCCAGCACTCGAATCCCGTCCTATGGCTACACCTTC
v_gene: TRBV7-2; abundance: NA; d_gene: NA; j_gene: TRBJ1-3; CDR3aa: CASSLQRGANTIYF; CDR3nt: TGTGCCAGCAGCTTACAAAGGGGGGCGAACACCATATATTTT
v_gene: TRBV7-9; abundance: NA; d_gene: NA; j_gene: TRBJ2-7; CDR3aa: CASSPAGYEQYF; CDR3nt: TGTGCCAGCAGCCCAGCAGGTTACGAGCAGTACTTC
v_gene: TRBV11-2; abundance: once; d_gene: NA; j_gene: TRBJ1-6; CDR3aa: CASSLEGHFGASLHF; CDR3nt: TGTGCCAGCAGCTTAGAGGGACATTTCGGGGCTTCCCTCCACTTT
v_gene: TRBV30; abundance: once; d_gene: NA; j_gene: TRBJ2-1; CDR3aa: CAWALGDSSYNEQFF; CDR3nt: TGTGCCTGGGCCCTGGGGGACTCCTCCTACAATGAGCAGTTCTTC
v_gene: TRBV27; abundance: NA; d_gene: TRBD1; j_gene: TRBJ1-5; CDR3aa: CASSLGTGGYQPQHF; CDR3nt: TGTGCCAGCAGTTTGGGGACAGGAGGCTATCAGCCCCAGCATTTT
v_gene: TRBV10-3; abundance: NA; d_gene: NA; j_gene: TRBJ1-5; CDR3aa: CAISGGGQGSNQPQHF; CDR3nt: TGTGCCATCAGTGGAGGAGGGCAGGGGAGCAATCAGCCCCAGCATTTT
v_gene: TRBV5-1; abundance: NA; d_gene: NA; j_gene: TRBJ2-1; CDR3aa: CASMRRGADNEQFF; CDR3nt: TGCGCCAGCATGAGGAGGGGGGCTGACAATGAGCAGTTCTTC
v_gene: TRBV4-2; abundance: NA; d_gene: TRBD1; j_gene: TRBJ1-2; CDR3aa: CASSQVRGDGYTF; CDR3nt: TGTGCCAGCAGCCAAGTCAGGGGGGATGGCTACACCTTC
v_gene: TRBV18; abundance: NA; d_gene: TRBD2; j_gene: TRBJ2-5; CDR3aa: CASSRAGGPQETQYF; CDR3nt: TGTGCCAGCTCACGTGCGGGGGGTCCCCAAGAGACCCAGTACTTC
v_gene: TRBV30; abundance: NA; d_gene: NA; j_gene: TRBJ1-2; CDR3aa: CAWGRGVGRSPHYGYTF; CDR3nt: TGTGCCTGGGGACGGGGCGTGGGGCGTAGCCCCCACTATGGCTACACCTTC
v_gene: TRBV30; abundance: few; d_gene: NA; j_gene: TRBJ2-7; CDR3aa: CAWSLRVGEQYF; CDR3nt: TGTGCCTGGAGCCTCAGGGTGGGCGAGCAGTACTTC
v_gene: TRBV28; abundance: NA; d_gene: TRBD1; j_gene: TRBJ2-7; CDR3aa: CASSRGQGGYYEQYF; CDR3nt: TGTGCCAGCAGTAGAGGACAGGGGGGATACTACGAGCAGTACTTC
v_gene: TRBV19; abundance: few; d_gene: NA; j_gene: TRBJ2-5; CDR3aa: CASSFRARETQYF; CDR3nt: TGTGCCAGTAGTTTTAGGGCAAGAGAGACCCAGTACTTC
v_gene: TRBV5-4; abundance: NA; d_gene: NA; j_gene: TRBJ2-7; CDR3aa: CASSLEANSYEQYF; CDR3nt: TGTGCCAGCAGCTTGGAAGCCAACTCCTACGAGCAGTACTTC
v_gene: TRBV3-1/TRBV3-2; abundance: NA; d_gene: NA; j_gene: TRBJ1-5; CDR3aa: CASSPRGGNQPQHF; CDR3nt: TGTGCCAGCAGCCCCAGAGGGGGCAATCAGCCCCAGCATTTT
v_gene: TRBV3-1/TRBV3-2; abundance: large; d_gene: TRBD1; j_gene: TRBJ1-2; CDR3aa: CASSQDRDRGYGYTF; CDR3nt: TGTGCCAGCAGCCAAGACCGGGACAGGGGATATGGCTACACCTTC
v_gene: TRBV3-1/TRBV3-2; abundance: NA; d_gene: NA; j_gene: TRBJ1-2; CDR3aa: CASSQDSRDHGYTF; CDR3nt: TGTGCCAGCAGCCAAGATAGCAGGGATCATGGCTACACCTTC
v_gene: TRBV16; abundance: NA; d_gene: NA; j_gene: TRBJ1-3; CDR3aa: CASSQSTPRGNTIYF; CDR3nt: TGTGCCAGCAGCCAAAGCACCCCCAGGGGAAACACCATATATTTT
v_gene: TRBV25-1; abundance: NA; d_gene: NA; j_gene: TRBJ1-1; CDR3aa: CASSEGGPFKNTEAFF; CDR3nt: TGTGCCAGCAGTGAAGGGGGACCATTTAAGAACACTGAAGCTTTCTTT
v_gene: TRBV5-1; abundance: NA; d_gene: NA; j_gene: TRBJ1-1; CDR3aa: CASSLGGANTEAFF; CDR3nt: TGCGCCAGCAGCTTGGGAGGGGCGAACACTGAAGCTTTCTTT
v_gene: TRBV19; abundance: NA; d_gene: TRBD1; j_gene: TRBJ1-6; CDR3aa: CASSKATGGGNSPLHF; CDR3nt: TGTGCCAGTAGTAAAGCTACAGGGGGCGGTAATTCACCCCTCCACTTT
v_gene: TRBV7-9; abundance: NA; d_gene: TRBD1; j_gene: TRBJ1-6; CDR3aa: CASSLETGYSPLHF; CDR3nt: TGTGCCAGCAGCTTAGAGACAGGGTATTCACCCCTCCACTTT
v_gene: TRBV6-5; abundance: NA; d_gene: NA; j_gene: TRBJ2-7; CDR3aa: CASIEAADGEQYF; CDR3nt: TGTGCCAGCATCGAGGCCGCTGATGGCGAGCAGTACTTC
v_gene: TRBV6-5; abundance: NA; d_gene: TRBD2; j_gene: TRBJ2-1; CDR3aa: CASSSGTSGYNEQFF; CDR3nt: TGTGCCAGCAGTTCCGGGACTAGCGGCTACAATGAGCAGTTCTTC
v_gene: TRBV18; abundance: NA; d_gene: TRBD2; j_gene: TRBJ2-2; CDR3aa: CASSLRTSGGPANTGELFF; CDR3nt: TGTGCCAGCTCCCTAAGGACTAGCGGGGGGCCTGCGAACACCGGGGAGCTGTTTTTT
v_gene: TRBV28; abundance: once; d_gene: NA; j_gene: TRBJ1-2; CDR3aa: CASSLKVSGYTF; CDR3nt: TGTGCCAGCAGTTTAAAAGTCAGTGGCTACACCTTC
v_gene: TRBV11-3; abundance: NA; d_gene: TRBD2; j_gene: TRBJ2-1; CDR3aa: CASSPTSGGWNEQFF; CDR3nt: TGTGCCAGCAGCCCCACTAGCGGGGGTTGGAATGAGCAGTTCTTC
v_gene: TRBV19; abundance: NA; d_gene: NA; j_gene: TRBJ1-4; CDR3aa: CASSGREKLFF; CDR3nt: TGTGCCAGTTCTGGGCGGGAAAAACTGTTTTTT
v_gene: TRBV3-1/TRBV3-2; abundance: NA; d_gene: TRBD1; j_gene: TRBJ1-1; CDR3aa: CASSQVRGGNTEAFF; CDR3nt: TGTGCCAGCAGCCAAGTCAGGGGGGGCAACACTGAAGCTTTCTTT
v_gene: TRBV7-2; abundance: NA; d_gene: TRBD1; j_gene: TRBJ1-1; CDR3aa: CASSPGTGRRYTEAFF; CDR3nt: TGTGCCAGCAGCCCAGGGACAGGGAGGAGGTACACTGAAGCTTTCTTT
v_gene: TRBV5-1; abundance: NA; d_gene: NA; j_gene: TRBJ1-1; CDR3aa: CASSDPGGTEAFF; CDR3nt: TGCGCCAGCAGCGATCCGGGAGGGACTGAAGCTTTCTTT
v_gene: TRBV7-9; abundance: NA; d_gene: TRBD1; j_gene: TRBJ1-2; CDR3aa: CASSESGTDKNGYTF; CDR3nt: TGTGCCAGCAGCGAATCCGGGACAGATAAGAATGGCTACACCTTC
v_gene: TRBV5-1; abundance: NA; d_gene: NA; j_gene: TRBJ1-4; CDR3aa: CASSLVPGEGLFF; CDR3nt: TGCGCCAGCAGCTTGGTGCCAGGGGAGGGACTGTTTTTT
v_gene: TRBV23-1; abundance: NA; d_gene: NA; j_gene: TRBJ2-1; CDR3aa: CASRGRQPYEQFF; CDR3nt: TGCGCCAGCAGGGGGCGGCAGCCCTATGAGCAGTTCTTC
v_gene: TRBV24-1; abundance: NA; d_gene: TRBD2; j_gene: TRBJ2-1; CDR3aa: CATSAGGSYNEQFF; CDR3nt: TGTGCCACCAGTGCGGGGGGCTCCTACAATGAGCAGTTCTTC
v_gene: TRBV28; abundance: NA; d_gene: NA; j_gene: TRBJ2-3; CDR3aa: CASSYGGADTQYF; CDR3nt: TGTGCCAGCAGTTACGGGGGAGCAGATACGCAGTATTTT
v_gene: TRBV4-2; abundance: NA; d_gene: NA; j_gene: TRBJ2-7; CDR3aa: CASSQARSSYEQYF; CDR3nt: TGTGCCAGCAGCCAAGCTAGGAGCTCCTACGAGCAGTACTTC
v_gene: TRBV28; abundance: NA; d_gene: TRBD1; j_gene: TRBJ1-4; CDR3aa: CASSSAGTGGEKLFF; CDR3nt: TGTGCCAGCAGTTCCGCCGGGACAGGGGGCGAAAAACTGTTTTTT
v_gene: TRBV7-8; abundance: NA; d_gene: TRBD2; j_gene: TRBJ2-2; CDR3aa: CASNSGGANTGELFF; CDR3nt: TGTGCCAGCAATAGCGGGGGGGCAAACACCGGGGAGCTGTTTTTT
v_gene: TRBV7-9; abundance: NA; d_gene: NA; j_gene: TRBJ1-2; CDR3aa: CASSLAGRLTAYGYTF; CDR3nt: TGTGCCAGCAGCTTAGCGGGCAGACTTACGGCCTATGGCTACACCTTC
v_gene: TRBV2; abundance: NA; d_gene: NA; j_gene: TRBJ1-5; CDR3aa: CASSEVGRIQPQHF; CDR3nt: TGTGCCAGCAGTGAAGTCGGGCGAATCCAGCCCCAGCATTTT
v_gene: TRBV18; abundance: few; d_gene: NA; j_gene: TRBJ2-5; CDR3aa: CASSPPIGRETQYF; CDR3nt: TGTGCCAGCTCCCCTCCGATAGGACGGGAGACCCAGTACTTC